What follows are 9 T cell receptor beta chains derived from one specimen sequenced in a study of somatic mutations in cytotoxic T cells in rheumatoid arthritis. Some clones are missing from TCRdb's copy, which holds only in-frame ones; the method was immunoSEQ multiplex PCR. Among tens of thousands of clones, 70% to 90% were seen once, and the ten largest hold around 10%. The specimen was CD8+ T cells sorted from blood. Receptor source: an adult with rheumatoid arthritis.

The rearrangement uses TRBV10-2 and TRBJ2-7, with a possible D match to TRBD1 (6 bases). The CDR3 spans 14 residues. The germline V gene encodes CDR1 WSHSY and CDR2 SAAADI. V was cut by 4 bases and J by 0 bases, with 10 bases left in between. CDR3 nucleotide sequence: TGCGCCAGCAGTGTTGACAGGTACTCCTACGAGCAGTACTTC. This encodes CASSVDRYSYEQYF.

The genes are TRBV9 and TRBJ2-1; perhaps D is TRBD1 or TRBD2 (6 bases each). CDR3 length: 15 amino acids. The germline V gene encodes CDR1 SGDLS and CDR2 YYNGEE. Trimming took off 3 bases at V and 4 bases at J, with 14 bases between the two ends. CDR3 sequence reads: CASSGGAGPYNEQFF. For the CDR3, the DNA is TGTGCCAGCAGCGGGGGGGCGGGCCCTTACAATGAGCAGTTCTTC.

The chain combines TRBV4-1 with TRBJ2-3; a possible D gene is TRBD2 (7 bases). V was clipped by 5 bases and J by 4 bases, with 13 bases between them. Germline V gene sequence: CDR1 MGHRA, CDR2 YSYEKL. The CDR3 contains 14 residues. CDR3 DNA sequence: TGCGCCAGCAGCTTTGGGGGGGCGTCAGATACGCAGTATTTT. Its translation: CASSFGGASDTQYF.

V usage is TRBV5-6 and J usage is TRBJ2-3; 14 positions agree with TRBD2. V lost 4 bases to trimming and J lost 3 bases; unmatched junction nucleotides: 4. Germline CDR1 is SGHDT and CDR2 is YYEEEE. The CDR3 contains 16 residues. The CDR3: CASSGTSGGATDTQYF. As DNA, the CDR3 is TGTGCCAGCAGCGGGACTAGCGGGGGCGCAACAGATACGCAGTATTTT.

The chain couples TRBV6-5 to TRBJ1-3; D uncertain. Germline CDR1 is MNHEY and CDR2 is SVGAGI. The V and J ends lost 4 bases and 4 bases respectively, with 8 bases between them. The length of the CDR3 is 13 residues. CDR3 DNA sequence: TGTGCCAGCAGTTTGGGCCACGGAAACACCATATATTTT. Translating it yields CASSLGHGNTIYF.

The chain joins TRBV27 to TRBJ1-5, with D perhaps TRBD1 (5 bases). The germline gives CDR1 MNHEY, CDR2 SMNVEV (reference sequence). The V and J ends lost 1 base and 3 bases respectively, with 10 bases between them. The CDR3 loop spans 15 amino acids. Here the CDR3 DNA reads TGTGCCAGCAGTTTATGGGGGTCAAACAATCAGCCCCAGCATTTT. The encoded protein is CASSLWGSNNQPQHF.

The V gene is TRBV7-2, the J gene TRBJ2-1; D unresolved. The CDR3 runs 11 residues. The germline CDR1 and CDR2 sequences are SGHTA and FQGNSA. With 6 bases removed from V and 4 bases from J, the gap between germline ends came to 4 bases. The CDR3 nucleotides read TGTGCCAGCAGATTGTACAATGAGCAGTTCTTC. The encoded protein is CASRLYNEQFF.

Only a few counts were recorded for this clone. This rearrangement joins TRBV4-1 to TRBJ2-7; D ambiguous. The CDR3 has 13 residues. Germline CDR1 reads MGHRA; CDR2 reads YSYEKL. The V end lost 0 bases, the J end lost 11 bases, and 14 bases lay between the germline ends. Here the CDR3 reads CASSQDPPEAEYF. As DNA, the CDR3 is TGCGCCAGCAGCCAAGATCCCCCCGAGGCGGAGTACTTC.

This clone has just one count. CDR3 region: CASSADRGLTYEQYF. CDR3 nucleotides: TGTGCCAGCAGTGCGGACAGGGGGCTGACGTACGAGCAGTACTTC. This sequence joins TRBV27 and TRBJ2-7; TRBD1 matches 11 bases. There are 15 residues in the CDR3. Germline trimming cut 5 bases from V and 4 bases from J; bases unmatched to any gene: 7. Germline CDR1 and CDR2: MNHEY and SMNVEV (reference sequence).